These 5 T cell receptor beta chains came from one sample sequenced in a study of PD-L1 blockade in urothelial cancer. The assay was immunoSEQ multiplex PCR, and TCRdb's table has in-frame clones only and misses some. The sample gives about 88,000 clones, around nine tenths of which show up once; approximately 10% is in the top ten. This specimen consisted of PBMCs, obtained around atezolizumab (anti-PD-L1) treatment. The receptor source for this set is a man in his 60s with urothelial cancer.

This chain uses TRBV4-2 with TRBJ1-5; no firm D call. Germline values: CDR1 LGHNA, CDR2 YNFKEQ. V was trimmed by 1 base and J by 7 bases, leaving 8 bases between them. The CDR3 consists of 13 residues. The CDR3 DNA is TGTGCCAGCAGCCAAGGACTAAGCCAGCCCCAGCATTTT. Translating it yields CASSQGLSQPQHF.

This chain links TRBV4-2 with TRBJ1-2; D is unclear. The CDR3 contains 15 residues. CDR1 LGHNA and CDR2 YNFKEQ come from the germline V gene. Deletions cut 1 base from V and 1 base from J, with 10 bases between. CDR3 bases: TGTGCCAGCAGCCAAGGAGATCAGGTTAACTATGGCTACACCTTC. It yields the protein CASSQGDQVNYGYTF.

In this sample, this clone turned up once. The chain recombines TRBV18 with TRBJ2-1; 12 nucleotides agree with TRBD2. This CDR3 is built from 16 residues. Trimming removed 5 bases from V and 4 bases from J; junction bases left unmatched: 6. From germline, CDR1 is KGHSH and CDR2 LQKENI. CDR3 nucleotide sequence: TGTGCCAGCTCAGTCTCTAGCGGGAGGGTGTACAATGAGCAGTTCTTC. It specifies CASSVSSGRVYNEQFF.

The CDR3 DNA is TGTGCCAGCAGTGTCGGACAGGGGGAAGAGACCCAGTACTTC. Encoded protein: CASSVGQGEETQYF. The V call is TRBV2, the J call TRBJ2-5; 10 bases line up with TRBD1. Trimming took 4 bases from V and 3 from J; bases not matched to a gene: 2. This CDR3 has 14 amino acids. Per germline, CDR1 SNHLY and CDR2 FYNNEI.

The DNA for the CDR3 is TGCGCCAGCAGCTTCATAGATACGCAGTATTTT. It yields the protein CASSFIDTQYF. This chain uses TRBV5-1 with TRBJ2-3; D uncertain. The V gene lost 2 bases and the J gene lost 5 bases, with 3 bases spanning the gap. There are 11 residues in the CDR3. CDR1 SGHRS and CDR2 YFSETQ come from the germline V gene.